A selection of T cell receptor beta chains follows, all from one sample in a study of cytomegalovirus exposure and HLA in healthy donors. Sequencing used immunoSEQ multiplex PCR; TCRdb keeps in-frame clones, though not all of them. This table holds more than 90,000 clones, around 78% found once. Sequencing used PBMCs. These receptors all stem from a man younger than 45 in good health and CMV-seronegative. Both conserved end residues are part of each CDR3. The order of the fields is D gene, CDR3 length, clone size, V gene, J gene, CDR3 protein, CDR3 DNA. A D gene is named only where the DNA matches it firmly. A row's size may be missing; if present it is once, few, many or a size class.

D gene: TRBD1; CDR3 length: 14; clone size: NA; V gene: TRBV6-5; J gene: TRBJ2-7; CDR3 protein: CASSHGQGLYEQYF; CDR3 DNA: TGTGCCAGCAGTCACGGACAGGGCCTGTACGAGCAGTACTTC
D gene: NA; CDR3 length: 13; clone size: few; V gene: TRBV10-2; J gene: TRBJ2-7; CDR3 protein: CASSLTGNYEQYF; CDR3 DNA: TGCGCCAGCAGCCTCACAGGGAACTACGAGCAGTACTTC
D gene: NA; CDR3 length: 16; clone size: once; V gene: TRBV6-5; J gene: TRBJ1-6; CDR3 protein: CASSYSGVSYNSPLHF; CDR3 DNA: TGTGCCAGCAGTTACTCCGGGGTGTCCTATAATTCACCCCTCCACTTT
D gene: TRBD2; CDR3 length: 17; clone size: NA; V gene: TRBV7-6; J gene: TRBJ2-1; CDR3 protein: CASSSPLSGSSYNEQFF; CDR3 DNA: TGTGCCAGCAGCTCGCCCCTTAGCGGGAGCTCCTACAATGAGCAGTTCTTC
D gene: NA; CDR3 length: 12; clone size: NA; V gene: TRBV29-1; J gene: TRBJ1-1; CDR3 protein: CSVDTLNTEAFF; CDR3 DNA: TGCAGCGTTGACACTCTGAACACTGAAGCTTTCTTT
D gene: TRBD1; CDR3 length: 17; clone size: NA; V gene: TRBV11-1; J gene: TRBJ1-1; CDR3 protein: CASSLERDRWMNTEAFF; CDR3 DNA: TGTGCCAGCAGCTTAGAACGGGACAGGTGGATGAACACTGAAGCTTTCTTT
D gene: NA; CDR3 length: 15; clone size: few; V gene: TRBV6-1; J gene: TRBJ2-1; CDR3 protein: CASSNIAAPYNEQFF; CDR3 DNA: TGTGCCAGCAGTAACATAGCGGCGCCTTACAATGAGCAGTTCTTC
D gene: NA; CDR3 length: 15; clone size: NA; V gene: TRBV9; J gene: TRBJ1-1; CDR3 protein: CASSVWTDSNTEAFF; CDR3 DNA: TGTGCCAGCAGCGTCTGGACAGACTCGAACACTGAAGCTTTCTTT
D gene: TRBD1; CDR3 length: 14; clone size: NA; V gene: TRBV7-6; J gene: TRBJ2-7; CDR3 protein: CASSPWGQDYEQYF; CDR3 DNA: TGTGCCAGCAGCCCGTGGGGACAGGACTACGAGCAGTACTTC
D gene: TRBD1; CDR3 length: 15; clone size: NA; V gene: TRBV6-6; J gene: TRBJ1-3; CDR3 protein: CASSYPGTGGNTIYF; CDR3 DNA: TGTGCCAGCAGTTACCCCGGGACAGGGGGAAACACCATATATTTT